The table lists the clone carrying this T cell receptor (beta chain) with a count of one. Antigen: not known. Distinct nucleotide sequences in the sample also encode this CDR3. The source of the sample is a study of cytomegalovirus exposure and HLA in healthy donors. The PCR had 60 Vbeta and 13 Jbeta primers. Generated by immunoSEQ multiplex PCR, the TCRdb table keeps only in-frame clones and is missing some. The sample includes about 270,000 clones, approximately 90% seen only once; the top ten take 4%. The V gene's germline CDR1 is SQVTM and CDR2 ANQGSEA. Germline trimming cut 7 bases from V and 7 bases from J; bases unmatched to any gene: 10. CDR3 length: 14 residues. Study results and limitations: Later analysis associated a missense DCLRE1C variant with TCR beta V- and J-gene trimming.

The sequenced sample consisted of PBMCs. The gene calls are TRBV29-1 and TRBJ2-2, with TRBD1 matching 9 bases. This TCR came from a man aged 35 to 55 in good health and CMV-seropositive. The CDR3 DNA follows: TGCAGCGGTAAAGCGGGACAGGGTAACGGGGAGCTGTTTTTT. Protein: CSGKAGQGNGELFF.